The entry that follows covers one T cell receptor (beta chain) sequence. The method was immunoSEQ multiplex PCR; TCRdb's version includes in-frame clones alone and lacks a portion of them. In the table there are tens of thousands of clones, 65% to 75% of which are singletons. The data were obtained in a study of blood T cell repertoires in COVID-19. About the research overall: The origin of the acute and convalescent COVID-19 samples was the United States, Italy and Spain. T cells, B-cell-depleted T cells, or PBMCs provided the cDNA or gDNA that served as material.

CDR3 size: 15 residues. Trimming removed 1 base from V and 0 bases from J; junction bases left unmatched: 1. CDR1 and CDR2 (germline): SNHLY, FYNNEI. The source material was peripheral blood. This chain connects TRBV2 to TRBJ2-7; 9 nucleotides match TRBD2. The source is an elderly woman with acute or convalescent COVID-19. CDR3 sequence reads: CASSEGLAASYEQYF. The CDR3 DNA reads TGTGCCAGCAGTGAAGGACTAGCGGCCTCCTACGAGCAGTACTTC. The full variable domain, in which reference TRBV2 and TRBJ2-7 provide the parts outside the CDR3, is EPEVTQTPSHQVTQMGQEVILRCVPISNHLYFYWYRQILGQKVEFLVSFYNNEISEKSEIFDDQFSVERPDGSNFTLKIRSTKLEDSAMYFCASSEGLAASYEQYFGPGTRLTVT.